A selection of T cell receptor beta chains follows, all from one sample in a study of T cells after yellow fever vaccination. In TCRdb, the 5' RACE reads were re-called with MiXCR into one record per CDR3 protein. This sample has 250,000 to 350,000 distinct CDR3 sequences, with 8.5% to 10% found just once. The sequencing here drew on CD4+ T cells sorted from PBMCs, taken 5 days after the yellow fever booster vaccination. The source is a man aged 18 to 30 who received the YFV17D yellow fever vaccine. CDR3s include the opening cysteine and the closing phenylalanine or tryptophan. Fields, in order: clone size, J gene, V gene, CDR3 protein. For some rows the clone size is stated as once, few or many, or as a class when expanded; others skip it.

size: many; J: TRBJ1-1; V: TRBV4-1; CDR3: CASSQRGGRVNTEAFF
size: few; J: TRBJ2-3; V: TRBV20-1; CDR3: CSASSIGGPPSTDTQYF
size: few; J: TRBJ2-3; V: TRBV7-6; CDR3: CASSSDLAGGFTDTQYF
size: many; J: TRBJ1-1; V: TRBV7-9; CDR3: CASSLSQANTEAFF
size: few; J: TRBJ1-2; V: TRBV9; CDR3: CASSVRDRANYGYTF
size: -; J: TRBJ2-5; V: TRBV5-1; CDR3: CASSVGTHQETQYF
size: many; J: TRBJ2-5; V: TRBV6-2/TRBV6-3; CDR3: CASSYSQGRETQYF
size: few; J: TRBJ1-2; V: TRBV3-1; CDR3: CASSQQGGYTF
size: -; J: TRBJ2-5; V: TRBV2; CDR3: CASNPVGGVETQYF
size: few; J: TRBJ2-3; V: TRBV24-1; CDR3: CATSDPTQSTDTQYF
size: many; J: TRBJ2-7; V: TRBV5-5; CDR3: CASSHTPKSYEQYF
size: -; J: TRBJ1-1; V: TRBV5-4; CDR3: CASSQSVTNTEAFF
size: many; J: TRBJ2-7; V: TRBV7-6; CDR3: CASSPGPGPPYEQYF
size: few; J: TRBJ1-1; V: TRBV7-2; CDR3: CASSLERGQTEAFF
size: few; J: TRBJ2-2; V: TRBV7-2; CDR3: CASSPREAGGLFF
size: -; J: TRBJ1-2; V: TRBV6-5; CDR3: CASSPRTAVGGYTF
size: -; J: TRBJ2-7; V: TRBV30; CDR3: CAWSVETGRFEQYF
size: -; J: TRBJ2-3; V: TRBV7-2; CDR3: CAGNLAGTDTQYF
size: few; J: TRBJ1-1; V: TRBV7-9; CDR3: CASSVYRTAGPEAFF
size: few; J: TRBJ2-7; V: TRBV7-9; CDR3: CASSFRQGNDEQYF
size: -; J: TRBJ2-5; V: TRBV6-6; CDR3: CASSYPDRVETQYF
size: few; J: TRBJ2-5; V: TRBV7-9; CDR3: CASSLRQGAGETQYF
size: -; J: TRBJ1-4; V: TRBV20-1; CDR3: CSATQGTNEKLFF
size: few; J: TRBJ1-1; V: TRBV7-2; CDR3: CASSSTWADPNTEAFF
size: many; J: TRBJ2-3; V: TRBV12-3/TRBV12-4; CDR3: CASSFFRTGLEDTQYF